The next 10 T cell receptor beta chains were all read from a single sample in a study of blood T cell repertoires in COVID-19. Libraries were prepared by immunoSEQ multiplex PCR; TCRdb keeps only in-frame clonotypes and omits some of them. Here the sample spans around 86,000 clones, about four fifths being singletons. The sequencing sample was made of peripheral blood. The receptors were sampled from a human donor in a cohort sampled during active COVID-19.

The V and J genes are TRBV30 and TRBJ1-2; tentatively, D is TRBD1 (5 bases). The germline V and J ends were trimmed by 2 bases and 3 bases, with 10 bases remaining between them. Germline V lookup: CDR1 GTSNPN, CDR2 SVGIG (reference sequence). The CDR3 spans 13 residues. DNA of the CDR3: TGTGCCTGGAGTTTCAGGGCCGACTATGGCTACACCTTC. It codes for CAWSFRADYGYTF.

The rearrangement links TRBV2 to TRBJ2-2; D is undetermined. CDR3 length: 12 amino acids. Trimming removed 6 bases at V and 6 bases at J, with 8 bases between. The germline CDR1 and CDR2 sequences are SNHLY and FYNNEI. In DNA, the CDR3 is TGTGCCAGCAGCCGGTACGCCGGGGAGCTGTTTTTT. This encodes CASSRYAGELFF.

The rearrangement joins TRBV6-5 to TRBJ1-1, with 7 bases matching TRBD1. The CDR3 contains 14 residues. V dropped 5 bases and J dropped 4; count of bases not matched to a gene: 7. Germline CDR1 and CDR2: MNHEY and SVGAGI. CDR3 nucleotides: TGTGCCAGCAGTCTCCGACAGGGATCCACTGAAGCTTTCTTT. Protein sequence: CASSLRQGSTEAFF.

For this clone: Different DNA sequences within this sample yield the same CDR3. The CDR3 sequence is CASGLLQGNTGELFF. In DNA, the CDR3 is TGTGCTAGTGGTTTGTTACAGGGGAACACCGGGGAGCTGTTTTTT. The chain employs TRBV12-5 and TRBJ2-2; maybe TRBD1 (6 bases). Trimming stripped 2 bases from V and 1 base from J, with 8 bases between. The CDR3 length is 15 residues. Looked up from germline, CDR1 is LGHNT and CDR2 is FRNRAP.

V usage is TRBV7-9 and J usage is TRBJ2-3, with a possible D match to TRBD1 (5 bases). Germline CDR1 is SEHNR and CDR2 is FQNEAQ (reference sequence). The CDR3 extends over 15 amino acids. Trimming removed 5 bases from V and 1 base from J, with 13 bases in between. As DNA, the CDR3 is TGTGCCAGCAGCAGAGACAGAGTAGGCACAGATACGCAGTATTTT. Translating gives CASSRDRVGTDTQYF.

The V call is TRBV7-3, the J call TRBJ1-2, with D possibly TRBD1 on 5 matching bases. The CDR3 has 13 residues. Germline assignment: CDR1 SGHTA and CDR2 FQGTGA. V lost 5 bases to trimming and J lost 4 bases, with 11 bases between them. CDR3 protein: CASSPDRSYGYTF. The CDR3, as DNA: TGTGCCAGCAGCCCCGACAGAAGCTATGGCTACACCTTC. Full variable domain (outside the CDR3, taken from reference TRBV7-3 and TRBJ1-2): GAGVSQTPSNKVTEKGKYVELRCDPISGHTALYWYRQSLGQGPEFLIYFQGTGAADDSGLPNDRFFAVRPEGSVSTLKIQRTERGDSAVYLCASSPDRSYGYTFGSGTRLTVV.

The chain employs TRBV4-2 and TRBJ1-5; 7 bases line up with TRBD1. V shed 4 bases and J 4 bases; nucleotides not matched to a gene: 7. In germline, CDR1 is LGHNA, CDR2 YNFKEQ. The CDR3 is 15 residues long. CDR3 sequence reads: CASSPLPTGNQPQHF. CDR3 sequence (DNA): TGTGCCAGCAGCCCGCTACCGACAGGGAATCAGCCCCAGCATTTT.

The CDR3 bases are TGTGCCAGCAGTGAACAGGGGGATCGGGGTGAGCAGTTCTTC. It encodes CASSEQGDRGEQFF. V usage is TRBV2 and J usage is TRBJ2-1, with 7 bases aligning to TRBD1. V lost 2 bases, J lost 9 bases, and 7 bases stayed unmatched. Germline CDR1 and CDR2: SNHLY and FYNNEI. The CDR3 sequence is 14 residues long.

This chain joins TRBV3-1 (or the pseudogene TRBV3-2) and TRBJ2-7, with 7 bases lining up with TRBD2. The CDR3 runs 16 residues. Germline V gives CDR1 LGHDT, CDR2 YNNKEL (reference sequence). J lost 0 bases, V lost 4 bases, and 9 bases had no gene match. The CDR3 sequence: CASSRAAGTNSYEQYF. Here the CDR3 DNA reads TGTGCCAGCAGCCGAGCCGCCGGGACTAACTCCTACGAGCAGTACTTC.

The chain combines TRBV9 with TRBJ1-1, with 9 bases matching TRBD1. J was trimmed by 3 bases and V by 4 bases; bases with no gene match: 4. CDR3 length: 14 amino acids. CDR1 and CDR2 from the germline V gene are SGDLS and YYNGEE. CDR3 coding DNA: TGTGCCAGCAGCCCCGGGACAGGGTACACTGAAGCTTTCTTT. It is translated as CASSPGTGYTEAFF. The full variable domain, rest sourced from reference TRBV9 and TRBJ1-1, is DSGVTQTPKHLITATGQRVTLRCSPRSGDLSVYWYQQSLDQGLQFLIQYYNGEERAKGNILERFSAQQFPDLHSELNLSSLELGDSALYFCASSPGTGYTEAFFGQGTRLTVV.